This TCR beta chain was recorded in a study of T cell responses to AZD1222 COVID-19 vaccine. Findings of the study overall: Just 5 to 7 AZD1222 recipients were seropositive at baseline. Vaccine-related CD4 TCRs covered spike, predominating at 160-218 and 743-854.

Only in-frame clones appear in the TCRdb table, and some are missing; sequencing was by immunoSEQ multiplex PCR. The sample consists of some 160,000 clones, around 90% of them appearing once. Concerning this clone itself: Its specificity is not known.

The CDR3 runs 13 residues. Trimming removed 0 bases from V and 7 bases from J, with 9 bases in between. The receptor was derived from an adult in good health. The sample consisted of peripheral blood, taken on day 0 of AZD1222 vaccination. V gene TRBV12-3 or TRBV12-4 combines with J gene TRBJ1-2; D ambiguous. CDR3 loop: CASSLAQQIGYTF. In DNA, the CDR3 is TGTGCCAGCAGTTTAGCGCAACAGATTGGCTACACCTTC.